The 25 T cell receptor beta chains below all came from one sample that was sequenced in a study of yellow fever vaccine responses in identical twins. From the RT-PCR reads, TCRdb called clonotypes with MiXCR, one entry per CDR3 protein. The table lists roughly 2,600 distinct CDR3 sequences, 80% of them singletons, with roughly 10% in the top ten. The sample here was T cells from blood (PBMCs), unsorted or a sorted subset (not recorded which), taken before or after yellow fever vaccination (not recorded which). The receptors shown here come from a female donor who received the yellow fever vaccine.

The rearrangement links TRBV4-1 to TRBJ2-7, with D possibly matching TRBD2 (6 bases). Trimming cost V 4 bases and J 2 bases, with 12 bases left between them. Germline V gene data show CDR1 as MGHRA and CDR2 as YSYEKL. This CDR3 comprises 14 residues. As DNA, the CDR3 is TGCGCCAGCAGCCCAGCGGGTGGCACCTACGAGCAGTACTTC. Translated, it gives CASSPAGGTYEQYF.

The CDR3 loop reads CASSLGGQVSYEQYV. The DNA of the CDR3 is TGTGCCAGCAGCTTAGGGGGACAGGTCTCCTACGAGCAGTACGTC. The chain links TRBV11-2 to TRBJ2-7; the match to TRBD1 covers 8 bases. The CDR3 is made up of 15 amino acids. Trimming at V came to 1 base and at J to 0 bases, leaving 2 bases not matched to a gene. Germline loops: CDR1 SGHAT, CDR2 FQNNGV.

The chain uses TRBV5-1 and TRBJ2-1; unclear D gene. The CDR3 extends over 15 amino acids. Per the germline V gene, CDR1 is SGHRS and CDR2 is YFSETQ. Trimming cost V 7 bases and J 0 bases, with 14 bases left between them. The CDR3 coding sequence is TGCGCCAGCCATACAACATTCAGCTCCTACAATGAGCAGTTCTTC. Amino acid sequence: CASHTTFSSYNEQFF.

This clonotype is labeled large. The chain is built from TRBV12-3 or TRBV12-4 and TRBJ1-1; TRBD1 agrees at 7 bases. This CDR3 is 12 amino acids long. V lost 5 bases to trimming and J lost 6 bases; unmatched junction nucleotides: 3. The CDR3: CASSPDRAEAFF. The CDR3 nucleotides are TGTGCCAGCAGTCCCGACAGGGCTGAAGCTTTCTTT.

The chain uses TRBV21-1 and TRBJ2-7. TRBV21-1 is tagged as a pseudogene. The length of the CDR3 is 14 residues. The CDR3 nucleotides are TGTGCCAGCAGCAAGTTTACGATAACCTACGAGCAGTACTTC. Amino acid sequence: CASSKFTITYEQYF.

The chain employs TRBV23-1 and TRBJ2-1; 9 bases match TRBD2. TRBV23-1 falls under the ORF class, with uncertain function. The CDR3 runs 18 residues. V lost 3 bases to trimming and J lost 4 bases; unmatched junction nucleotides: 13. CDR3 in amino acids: CASSQTSGPASVYNEQFF. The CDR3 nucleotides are TGCGCCAGCAGTCAGACTAGCGGTCCGGCTTCGGTTTACAATGAGCAGTTCTTC.

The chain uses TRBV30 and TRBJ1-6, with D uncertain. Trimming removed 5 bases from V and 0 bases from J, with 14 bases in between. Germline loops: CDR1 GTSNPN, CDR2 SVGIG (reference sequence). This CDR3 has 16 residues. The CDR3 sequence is CAWSLIGSSYNSPLHF. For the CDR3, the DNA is TGTGCCTGGTCTCTTATCGGTAGCTCCTATAATTCACCCCTCCACTTT.

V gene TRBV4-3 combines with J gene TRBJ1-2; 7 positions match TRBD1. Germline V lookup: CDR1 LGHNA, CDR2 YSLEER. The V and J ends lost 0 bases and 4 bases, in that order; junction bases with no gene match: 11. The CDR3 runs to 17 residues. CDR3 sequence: CASSQERTTGELYGYTF. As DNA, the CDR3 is TGCGCCAGCAGCCAAGAGAGAACAACAGGGGAACTCTATGGCTACACCTTC.

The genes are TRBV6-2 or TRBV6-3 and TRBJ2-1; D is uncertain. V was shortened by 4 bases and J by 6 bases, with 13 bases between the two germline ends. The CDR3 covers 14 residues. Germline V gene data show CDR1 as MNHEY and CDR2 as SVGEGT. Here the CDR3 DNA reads TGTGCCAGCAGTTCTGGCGGCTATTTCAATGAGCAGTTCTTC. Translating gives CASSSGGYFNEQFF.

The CDR3 nucleotides read TGTGCCAGCAGCCCCGGGACGGGGGGGGATGGCTACACCTTC. It encodes CASSPGTGGDGYTF. This chain connects TRBV6-1 to TRBJ1-2, with a possible D match to TRBD1 (5 bases). This CDR3 is 14 amino acids long. Trimming cost V 6 bases and J 6 bases, with 17 bases left between them. CDR1 MNHNS and CDR2 SASEGT come from the germline V gene.

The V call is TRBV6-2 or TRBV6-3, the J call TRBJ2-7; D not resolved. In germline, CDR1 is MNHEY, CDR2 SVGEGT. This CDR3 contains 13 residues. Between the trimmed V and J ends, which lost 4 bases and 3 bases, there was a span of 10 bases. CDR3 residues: CASSSRTSYEQYV. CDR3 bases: TGTGCCAGCAGTTCAAGAACAAGCTACGAGCAGTACGTC.

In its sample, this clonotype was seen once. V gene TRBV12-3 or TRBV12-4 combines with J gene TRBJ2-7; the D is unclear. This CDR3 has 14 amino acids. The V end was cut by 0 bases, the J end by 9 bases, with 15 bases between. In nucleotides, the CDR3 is TGTGCCAGCAGTTTAGCGGGAACTCTGCTGGGGCAGTACTTC. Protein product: CASSLAGTLLGQYF.

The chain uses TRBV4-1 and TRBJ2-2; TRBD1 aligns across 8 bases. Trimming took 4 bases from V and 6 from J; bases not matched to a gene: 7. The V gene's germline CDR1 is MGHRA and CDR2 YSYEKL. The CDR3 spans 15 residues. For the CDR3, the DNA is TGCGCCAGCAGCCTCGGACAGGGTTGGGCCGGGGAGCTGTTTTTT. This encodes CASSLGQGWAGELFF.

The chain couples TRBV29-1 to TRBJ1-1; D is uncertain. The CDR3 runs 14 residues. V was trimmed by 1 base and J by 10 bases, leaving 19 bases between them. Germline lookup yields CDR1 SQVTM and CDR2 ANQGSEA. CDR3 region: CSVEVIQVWMLAFF. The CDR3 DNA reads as TGCAGCGTTGAAGTAATCCAGGTCTGGATGTTAGCTTTCTTT.

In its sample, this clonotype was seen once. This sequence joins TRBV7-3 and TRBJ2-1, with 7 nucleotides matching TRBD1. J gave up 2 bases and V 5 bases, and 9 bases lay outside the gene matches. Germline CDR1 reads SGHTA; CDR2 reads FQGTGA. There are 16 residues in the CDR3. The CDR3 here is CASSPSTGLTYNEQFF. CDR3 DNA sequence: TGTGCCAGCAGCCCCTCGACAGGGTTAACCTACAATGAGCAGTTCTTC.

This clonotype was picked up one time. CDR3 residues: CASSYAPNQPQHF. The CDR3 bases are TGTGCCAGCAGTTACGCCCCAAATCAGCCCCAGCATTTT. V gene TRBV6-5 combines with J gene TRBJ1-5; unclear D gene. Trimming pared 2 bases from V and 4 bases from J, leaving 6 bases between. CDR3 size: 13 residues. CDR1 is MNHEY and CDR2 is SVGAGI in the germline V gene.

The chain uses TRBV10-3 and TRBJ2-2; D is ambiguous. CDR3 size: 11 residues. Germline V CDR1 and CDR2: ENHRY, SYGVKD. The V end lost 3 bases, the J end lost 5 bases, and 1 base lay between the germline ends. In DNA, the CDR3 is TGTGCCATCAGTGATACCGGGGAGCTGTTTTTT. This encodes CAISDTGELFF.

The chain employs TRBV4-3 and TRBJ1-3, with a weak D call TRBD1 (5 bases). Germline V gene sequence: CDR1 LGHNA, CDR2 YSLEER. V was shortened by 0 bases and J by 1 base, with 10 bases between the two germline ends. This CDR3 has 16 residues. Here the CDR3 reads CASSQEGWGSGNTIYF. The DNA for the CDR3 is TGCGCCAGCAGCCAAGAAGGGTGGGGGTCTGGAAACACCATATATTTT.

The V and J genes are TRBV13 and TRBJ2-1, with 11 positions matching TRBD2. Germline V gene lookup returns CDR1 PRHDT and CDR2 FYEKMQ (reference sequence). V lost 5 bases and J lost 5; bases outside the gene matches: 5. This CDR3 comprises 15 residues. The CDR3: CASSETSGAHNEQFF. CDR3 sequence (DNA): TGTGCCAGCAGCGAGACTAGCGGGGCGCACAATGAGCAGTTCTTC.

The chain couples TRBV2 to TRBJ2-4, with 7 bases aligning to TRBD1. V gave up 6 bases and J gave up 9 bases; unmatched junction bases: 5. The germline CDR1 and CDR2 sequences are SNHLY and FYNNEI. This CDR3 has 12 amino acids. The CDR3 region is CASRDRSIIQYF. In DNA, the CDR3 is TGTGCCAGCAGGGACAGGTCAATCATTCAGTACTTC. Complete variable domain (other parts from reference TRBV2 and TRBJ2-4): EPEVTQTPSHQVTQMGQEVILRCVPISNHLYFYWYRQILGQKVEFLVSFYNNEISEKSEIFDDQFSVERPDGSNFTLKIRSTKLEDSAMYFCASRDRSIIQYFGAGTRLSVL.

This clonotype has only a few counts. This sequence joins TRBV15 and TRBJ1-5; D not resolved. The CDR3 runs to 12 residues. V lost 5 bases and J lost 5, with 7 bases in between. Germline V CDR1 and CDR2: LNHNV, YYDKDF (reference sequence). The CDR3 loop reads CATSSGDQPQHF. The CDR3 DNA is TGTGCCACCAGCTCCGGCGATCAGCCCCAGCATTTT.

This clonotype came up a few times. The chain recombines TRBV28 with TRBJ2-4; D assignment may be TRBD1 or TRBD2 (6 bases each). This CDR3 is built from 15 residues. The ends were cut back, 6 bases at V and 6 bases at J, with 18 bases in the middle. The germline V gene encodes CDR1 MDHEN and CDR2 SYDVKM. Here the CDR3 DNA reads TGTGCCAGCAGCCCTTTGTGGGGGGCGGGAAACATTCAGTACTTC. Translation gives CASSPLWGAGNIQYF.

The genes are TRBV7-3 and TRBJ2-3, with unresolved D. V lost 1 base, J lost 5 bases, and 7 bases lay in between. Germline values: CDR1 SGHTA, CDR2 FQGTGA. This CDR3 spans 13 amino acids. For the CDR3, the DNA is TGTGCCAGCAGCTTAAGGGAACGAGATACGCAGTATTTT. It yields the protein CASSLRERDTQYF.

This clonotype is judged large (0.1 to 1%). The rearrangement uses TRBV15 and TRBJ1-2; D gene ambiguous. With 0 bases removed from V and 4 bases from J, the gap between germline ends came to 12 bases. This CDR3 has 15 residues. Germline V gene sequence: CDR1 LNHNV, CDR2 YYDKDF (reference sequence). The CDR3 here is CATSRDLGGSYGYTF. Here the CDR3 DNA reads TGTGCCACCAGCAGAGATCTGGGCGGGAGCTATGGCTACACCTTC.

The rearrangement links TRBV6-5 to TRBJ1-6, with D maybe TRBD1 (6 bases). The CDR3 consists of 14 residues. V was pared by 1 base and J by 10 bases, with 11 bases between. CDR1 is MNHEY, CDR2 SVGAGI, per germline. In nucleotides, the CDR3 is TGTGCCAGCAGTTACTTCGCAGGGGACTCACCCCTCCACTTT. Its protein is CASSYFAGDSPLHF.